This T cell receptor (beta chain) was found in a study of identical twins' blood T cells. Study-level results: Abundant TCRbeta CDR3s overlapped more between twins than with unrelated donors.

MiXCR was run by TCRdb on the 5' RACE reads, yielding one entry per CDR3 protein. The sample holds roughly 340,000 distinct CDR3 sequences; approximately 30% are singletons and the top ten take roughly 5.5%. The three twin pairs were reared together, likely meeting the same infections. This clonotype came up many times. Its specificity is unknown. This CDR3 is built from 15 residues. The V and J ends lost 3 bases and 2 bases respectively, with 12 bases between them. CDR1 and CDR2 (germline): WNHNN, SYGVQD (reference sequence). Input material: PBMCs. V usage is TRBV10-1 and J usage is TRBJ2-3; no definite D call. The receptor comes from a woman aged 18 to 55 in good health. CDR3 region: CASSESVGNTDTQYF. The CDR3 DNA follows: TGCGCCAGCAGTGAATCGGTAGGCAACACAGATACGCAGTATTTT.